The entry below describes one TCR beta chain. The antigen is unknown. The data were obtained in a study of cytomegalovirus exposure and HLA in healthy donors. The wider study: Some 85 million unique TCRs from HLA-typed donors were held in an early data release. Study-wide findings and caveats: It has been reported that TCR beta sequences accurately predicted the HLA-A and HLA-B alleles of most subjects.

13 Jbeta primers and 60 Vbeta primers were used for the PCR. The method was immunoSEQ multiplex PCR; TCRdb's version includes in-frame clones alone and lacks a portion of them. The data contain 150,000 or so clones, approximately 84% of them singletons. Trimming left V 6 bases short and J 3 bases short, with 11 bases between. Germline CDR1 is LNHDA and CDR2 is SQIVND (reference sequence). The CDR3 runs to 13 residues. The TCR sequence derives from a man aged 30-40 years in good health and CMV-seropositive. V is TRBV19 and J is TRBJ1-2; TRBD1 is a possible D gene (5 bases). The sequenced material came from PBMCs. The CDR3 loop is CASSTDSHYGYTF. The CDR3 DNA sequence: TGTGCCAGTAGCACAGACAGCCACTATGGCTACACCTTC.